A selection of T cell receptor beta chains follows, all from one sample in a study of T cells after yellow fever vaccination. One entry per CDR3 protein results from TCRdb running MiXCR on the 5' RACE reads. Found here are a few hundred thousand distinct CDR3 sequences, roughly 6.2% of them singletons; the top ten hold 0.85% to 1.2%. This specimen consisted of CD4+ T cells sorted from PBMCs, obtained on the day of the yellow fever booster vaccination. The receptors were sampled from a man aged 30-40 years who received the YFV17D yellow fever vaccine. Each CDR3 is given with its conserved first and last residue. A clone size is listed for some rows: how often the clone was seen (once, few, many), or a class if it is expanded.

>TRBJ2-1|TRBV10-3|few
CAIKEGSYNEQFF
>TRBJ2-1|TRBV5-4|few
CASSLRGVYEQFF
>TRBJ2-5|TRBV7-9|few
CASSNPRVLIQETQYF
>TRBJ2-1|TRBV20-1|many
CSARVAGGRSANEQFF
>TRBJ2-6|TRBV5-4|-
CASSLVWAGANVLTF
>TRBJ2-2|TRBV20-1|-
CSARGLAGSAGGELFF
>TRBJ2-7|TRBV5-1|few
CASTLAGGNYEQYF
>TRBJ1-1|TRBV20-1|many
CSALQGATEAFF
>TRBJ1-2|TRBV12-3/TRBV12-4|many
CASSPPGQGAGGYTF
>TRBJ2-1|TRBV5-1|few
CASSFGTSGRALVFDEQFF
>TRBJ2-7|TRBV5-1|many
CASSWGQSSYEQYF
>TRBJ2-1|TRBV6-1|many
CASLRDRVYNEQFF
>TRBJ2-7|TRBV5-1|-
CASSSGWGQINEQYF
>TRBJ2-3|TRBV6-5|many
CASSFYLGASTDTQYF
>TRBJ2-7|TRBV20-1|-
CSATRTGEKRQYF
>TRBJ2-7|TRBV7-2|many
CASSSRTGNYEQYF
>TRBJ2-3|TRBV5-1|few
CASSSPYGPTDTQYF
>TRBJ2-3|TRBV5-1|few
CASSLAGSPTDTQYF
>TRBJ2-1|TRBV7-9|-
CATPWVAGENEQFF
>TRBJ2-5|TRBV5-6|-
CASSFGTDKTQYF
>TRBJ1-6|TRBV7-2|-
CASTPTGGTGSPLHF
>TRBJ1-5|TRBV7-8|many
CASSRDSPSGPQHF
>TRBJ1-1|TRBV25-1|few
CASSLQGVRGTEAFF
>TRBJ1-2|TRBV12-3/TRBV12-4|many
CASRNSGTGYRYGYTF
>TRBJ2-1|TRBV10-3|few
CAIKPPTHNEQFF
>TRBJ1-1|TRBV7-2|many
CASSWTKNTEAFF
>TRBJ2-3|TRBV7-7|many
CASSGSGSDTQYF
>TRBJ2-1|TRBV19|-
CASTLEGRVTYNEQFF
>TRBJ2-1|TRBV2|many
CASSERREQSGGGFF
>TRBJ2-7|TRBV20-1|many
CSAEGKYEQYF
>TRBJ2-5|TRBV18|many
CASSPEETQYF
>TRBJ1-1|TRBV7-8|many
CASSPDRGLSMNTEAFF
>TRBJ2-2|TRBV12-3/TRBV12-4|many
CASRAGTANTGELFF
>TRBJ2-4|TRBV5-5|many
CASSLVTRGARGNIQYF
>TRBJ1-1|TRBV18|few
CASSPEMNTEAFF
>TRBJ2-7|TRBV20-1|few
CSARRISTYEQYF
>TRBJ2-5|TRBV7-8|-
CASSSGGTGRETQYF
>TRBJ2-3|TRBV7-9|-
CASSLGGYAVVTDTQYF
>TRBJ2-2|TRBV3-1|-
CAFSPQVGAGVRNGELFF
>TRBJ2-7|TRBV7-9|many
CAIGTDAYEQYF
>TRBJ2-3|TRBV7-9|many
CASSRSGSGVDTQYF
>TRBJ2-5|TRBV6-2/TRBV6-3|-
CASIPLAGVRETQYF
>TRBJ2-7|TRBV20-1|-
CSALGLAGGEQYF
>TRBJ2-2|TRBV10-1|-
CASRETANTGELFF
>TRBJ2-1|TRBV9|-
CASSASGRALGEQFF
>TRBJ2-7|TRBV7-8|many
CASSSTDYYEQYF
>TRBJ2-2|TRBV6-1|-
CASRIGTSGQSELFF
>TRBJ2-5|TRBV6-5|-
CASSYLARGGYQETQYF
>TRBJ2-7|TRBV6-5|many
CASSYSAGGAYEQYF
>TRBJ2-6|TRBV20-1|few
CSARASSGANVLTF
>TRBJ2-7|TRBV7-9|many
CASTTGTATYEQYF
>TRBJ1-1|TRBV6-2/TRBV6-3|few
CASSYPGTGNLDTEAFF
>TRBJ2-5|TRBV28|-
CASSLVLARETQYF
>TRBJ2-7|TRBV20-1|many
CSALPGQASYEQYF
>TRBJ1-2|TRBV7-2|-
CASSPLQGAAGGYTF
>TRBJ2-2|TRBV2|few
CASSGLSTNTGELFF
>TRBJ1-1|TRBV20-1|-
CSARVGQGLAEAFF
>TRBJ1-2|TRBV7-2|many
CASSPGRYRAIYGYTF
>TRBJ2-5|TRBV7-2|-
CASSLHGETQYF
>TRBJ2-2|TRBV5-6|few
CASTAYWNTGELFF